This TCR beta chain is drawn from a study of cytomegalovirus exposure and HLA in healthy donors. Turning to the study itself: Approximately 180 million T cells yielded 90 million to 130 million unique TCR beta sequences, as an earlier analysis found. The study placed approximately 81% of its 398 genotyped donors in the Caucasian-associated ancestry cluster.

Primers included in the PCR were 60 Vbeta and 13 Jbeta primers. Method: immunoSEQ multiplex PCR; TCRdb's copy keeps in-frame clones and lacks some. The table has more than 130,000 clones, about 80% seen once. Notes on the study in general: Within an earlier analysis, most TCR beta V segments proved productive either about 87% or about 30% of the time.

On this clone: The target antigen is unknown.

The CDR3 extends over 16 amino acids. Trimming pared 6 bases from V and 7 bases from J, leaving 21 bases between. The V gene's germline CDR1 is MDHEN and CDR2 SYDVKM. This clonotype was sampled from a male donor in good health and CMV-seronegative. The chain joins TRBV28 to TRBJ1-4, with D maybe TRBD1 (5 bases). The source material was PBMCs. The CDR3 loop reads CASRNLGRNIFEKLFF. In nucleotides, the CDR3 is TGTGCCAGCAGAAATTTGGGGCGGAATATATTTGAAAAACTGTTTTTT.